What follows are 5 T cell receptor beta chains derived from one specimen sequenced in a study of blood T cells in healthy people across ages. Next came a second PCR, run for about 7 to 11 cycles, which used a sample-barcoded 5' primer along with a J-beta primer mix. TCRdb re-derived calls from the 5' RACE reads in MiXCR, one entry per CDR3 protein. There are fewer than 1 million distinct CDR3 sequences in the sample; 40% to 50% occur only once, and about a fifth lies in the top ten. The material sequenced was blood. These receptors were collected from a man aged 55 to 69 in good health.

This clonotype has ten or more counts. V gene TRBV29-1 combines with J gene TRBJ1-2; D gene unclear. Germline CDR1 and CDR2: SQVTM and ANQGSEA. V shed 0 bases and J shed 3 bases, with 11 bases lying between them. This CDR3 contains 14 residues. CDR3 in amino acids: CSVEDVDGHYGYTF. DNA for the CDR3: TGCAGCGTTGAAGATGTCGACGGACACTATGGCTACACCTTC.

This clonotype was detected a few times. The chain links TRBV21-1 to TRBJ1-6; the table's D call of TRBD1 was not tested on the DNA. TRBV21-1 is a pseudogene. The CDR3 consists of 21 residues. Here the CDR3 reads CASSKFVTGTGDLRCNSPLHF. CDR3 in DNA: TGTGCCAGCAGCAAATTCGTCACCGGGACAGGGGACCTCAGGTGTAATTCACCCCTCCACTTT.

The CDR3 protein is CSASWARGPNGKFF. The CDR3 DNA is TGCAGTGCTAGTTGGGCCCGCGGCCCTAATGGGAAGTTCTTC. The V gene is TRBV20-1, the J gene TRBJ2-1; no definite D call. V lost 3 bases and J 14 bases, leaving 23 bases between the germline ends. This CDR3 region has 14 residues. Germline loops: CDR1 DFQATT, CDR2 SNEGSKA (reference sequence).

The CDR3 sequence: CASSLERGGGVKNIQYF. Here the CDR3 DNA reads TGCGCCAGCAGCTTGGAAAGGGGCGGGGGTGTCAAAAACATTCAGTACTTC. This chain links TRBV5-1 with TRBJ2-5; 7 bases align to TRBD2. The closer fit of TRBJ2-4 to the DNA end suggests the J call may be wrong. The CDR3 sequence is 17 residues long. Germline V gives CDR1 SGHRS, CDR2 YFSETQ.

This clonotype has a handful of counts. The rearrangement joins TRBV25-1 to TRBJ1-2; weak D call: TRBD1 (6 bases). Per germline, CDR1 MGHDK and CDR2 SYGVNS. The germline V and J ends were trimmed by 2 bases and 8 bases, with 12 bases remaining between them. The CDR3 spans 13 residues. CDR3 coding DNA: TGTGCCAGCAGTGAACCGGGACAACGCGGCTACACCTTC. Its translation is CASSEPGQRGYTF.